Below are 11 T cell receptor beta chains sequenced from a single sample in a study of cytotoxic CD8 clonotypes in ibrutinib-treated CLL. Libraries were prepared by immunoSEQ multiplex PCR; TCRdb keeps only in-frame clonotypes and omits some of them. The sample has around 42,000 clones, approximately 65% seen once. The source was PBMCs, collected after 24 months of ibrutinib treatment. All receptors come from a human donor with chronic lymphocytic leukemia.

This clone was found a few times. In DNA, the CDR3 is TGTGCCAGCAGCCACAGTACAGGGCAGGGAGGCTACACCTTC. This sequence encodes CASSHSTGQGGYTF. The chain carries TRBV4-2 and TRBJ1-2; tentatively, D is TRBD1 (6 bases). Trimming took 3 bases from V and 8 from J, leaving 16 bases between them. This CDR3 region has 14 residues. The germline gives CDR1 LGHNA, CDR2 YNFKEQ.

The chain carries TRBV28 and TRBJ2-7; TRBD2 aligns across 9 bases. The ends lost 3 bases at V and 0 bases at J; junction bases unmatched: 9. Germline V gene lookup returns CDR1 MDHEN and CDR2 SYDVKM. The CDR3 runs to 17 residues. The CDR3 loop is CASSFPPQREASYEQYF. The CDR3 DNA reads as TGTGCCAGCAGTTTTCCCCCTCAGCGGGAGGCCTCCTACGAGCAGTACTTC.

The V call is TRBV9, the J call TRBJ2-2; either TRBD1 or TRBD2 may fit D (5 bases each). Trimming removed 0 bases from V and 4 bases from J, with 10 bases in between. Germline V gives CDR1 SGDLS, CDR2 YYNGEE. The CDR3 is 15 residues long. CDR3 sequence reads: CASSVARDLTGELFF. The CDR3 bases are TGTGCCAGCAGCGTAGCCAGGGACCTCACCGGGGAGCTGTTTTTT.

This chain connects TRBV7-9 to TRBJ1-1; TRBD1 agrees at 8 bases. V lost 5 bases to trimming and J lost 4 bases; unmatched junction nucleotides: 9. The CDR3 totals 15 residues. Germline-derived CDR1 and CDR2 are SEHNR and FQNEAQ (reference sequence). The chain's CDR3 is CASSIGTGWGTEAFF. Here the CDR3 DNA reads TGTGCCAGCAGCATTGGGACAGGTTGGGGCACTGAAGCTTTCTTT.

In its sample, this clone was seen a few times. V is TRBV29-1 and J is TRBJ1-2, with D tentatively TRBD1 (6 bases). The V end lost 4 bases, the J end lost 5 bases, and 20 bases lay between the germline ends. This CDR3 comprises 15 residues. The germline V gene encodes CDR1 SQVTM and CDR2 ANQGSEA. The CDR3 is CSVVSRDKMGYGYTF. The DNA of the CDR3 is TGCAGCGTTGTTAGTAGGGACAAGATGGGATATGGCTACACCTTC.

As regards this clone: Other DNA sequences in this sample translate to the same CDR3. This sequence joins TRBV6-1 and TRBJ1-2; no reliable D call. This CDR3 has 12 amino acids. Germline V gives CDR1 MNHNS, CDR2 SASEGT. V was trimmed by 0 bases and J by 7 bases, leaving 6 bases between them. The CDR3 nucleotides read TGTGCCAGCAGTGAAGCGCCAACTGGCTACACCTTC. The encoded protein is CASSEAPTGYTF.

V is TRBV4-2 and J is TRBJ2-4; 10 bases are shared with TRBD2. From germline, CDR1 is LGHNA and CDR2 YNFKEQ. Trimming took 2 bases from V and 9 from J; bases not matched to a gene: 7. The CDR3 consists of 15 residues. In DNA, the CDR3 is TGTGCCAGCAGCCAACCGGGACTAGCGTTCGGCATTCAGTACTTC. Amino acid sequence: CASSQPGLAFGIQYF.

The CDR3: CSVLRGLDTQYF. CDR3 coding DNA: TGCAGCGTTCTGAGGGGGCTGGATACGCAGTATTTT. This chain uses TRBV29-1 with TRBJ2-3, with 7 positions matching TRBD1. V was clipped by 5 bases and J by 6 bases; unmatched bases: 5. The germline V gene encodes CDR1 SQVTM and CDR2 ANQGSEA. The CDR3 loop spans 12 amino acids.

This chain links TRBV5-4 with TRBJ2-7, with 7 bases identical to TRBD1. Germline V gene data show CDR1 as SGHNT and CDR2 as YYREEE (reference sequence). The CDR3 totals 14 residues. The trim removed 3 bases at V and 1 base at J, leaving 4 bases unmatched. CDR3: CASSWDRGSYEQYF. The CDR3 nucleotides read TGTGCCAGCAGCTGGGACAGAGGGTCCTACGAGCAGTACTTC.

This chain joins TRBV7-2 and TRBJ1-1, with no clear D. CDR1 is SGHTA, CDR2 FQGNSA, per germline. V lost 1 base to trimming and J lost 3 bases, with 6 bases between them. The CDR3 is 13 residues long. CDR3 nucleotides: TGTGCCAGCAGCTTAGGTGACTACACTGAAGCTTTCTTT. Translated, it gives CASSLGDYTEAFF.

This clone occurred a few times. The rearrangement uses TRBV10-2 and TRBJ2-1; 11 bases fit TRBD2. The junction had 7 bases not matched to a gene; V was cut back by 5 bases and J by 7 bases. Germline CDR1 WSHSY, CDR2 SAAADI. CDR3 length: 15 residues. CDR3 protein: CASSSGTSGRNEQFF. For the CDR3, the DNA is TGCGCCAGCAGTTCCGGGACTAGCGGTAGAAATGAGCAGTTCTTC.